The next 5 T cell receptor beta chains were all read from a single sample in a study of T cells in Graves' hyperthyroidism and ophthalmopathy. RNA transcripts were the template for amplifying TCR beta CDR3 regions. The TCR CDR3 first-round RT-PCR relied on the HTBI primer set. One entry per CDR3 protein results from TCRdb running MiXCR on the multiplex PCR reads. The data hold 110,000 to 150,000 distinct CDR3 sequences, with roughly a fifth observed a single time. Material: blood. The receptor set was obtained from a woman aged 50 to 65 with Graves' hyperthyroidism that later progressed to Graves' ophthalmopathy.

There are many counts of this clonotype. The rearrangement uses TRBV29-1 and TRBJ1-6; 7 bases match TRBD1. The CDR3 covers 14 residues. V lost 4 bases, J lost 12 bases, and 12 bases stayed unmatched. The V gene's germline CDR1 is SQVTM and CDR2 ANQGSEA. The CDR3 DNA is TGCAGCGTTGCGGGACAGTCCGTATCGGGACCCCTCCACTTT. This sequence encodes CSVAGQSVSGPLHF. The full variable domain, completed using reference TRBV29-1 and TRBJ1-6, is SAVISQKPSRDICQRGTSLTIQCQVDSQVTMMFWYRQQPGQSLTLIATANQGSEATYESGFVIDKFPISRPNLTFSTLTVSNMSPEDSSIYLCSVAGQSVSGPLHFGNGTRLTVT.

This clonotype was seen ten or more times. CDR3 bases: TGTGCCAGCAGTTCCGACAGGGCCTCCTCCTACGAGCAGTACTTC. Its protein product is CASSSDRASSYEQYF. The rearrangement links TRBV6-1 to TRBJ2-7; 7 bases align to TRBD1. The CDR3 is made up of 15 amino acids. The germline V gene has CDR1 MNHNS and CDR2 SASEGT. Losses at the gene ends were 5 bases for V and 0 bases for J; bases not matched to a gene: 7.

This clonotype appeared many times. The chain uses TRBV5-6 and TRBJ1-1; D unresolved. The V end was cut by 2 bases, the J end by 3 bases, with 5 bases between. Germline V gene data show CDR1 as SGHDT and CDR2 as YYEEEE. The CDR3 is made up of 12 amino acids. The CDR3 bases are TGTGCCAGCAGCTTAATTTACACTGAAGCTTTCTTT. This translates into CASSLIYTEAFF.

At least ten counts were recorded for this clonotype. The chain employs TRBV3-1 and TRBJ1-4; tentatively, D is TRBD1 (6 bases). The V gene's germline CDR1 is LGHDT and CDR2 YNNKEL (reference sequence). CDR3 length: 13 amino acids. The germline V and J ends were trimmed by 0 bases and 7 bases, with 6 bases remaining between them. The CDR3 DNA follows: TGTGCCAGCAGCCAAGAGACAGGTGAAAAACTGTTTTTT. Amino acid sequence: CASSQETGEKLFF.

This clonotype turned up a few times. The rearrangement uses TRBV6-1 and TRBJ2-5; tentatively, D is TRBD2 (6 bases). CDR3 size: 15 residues. V lost 5 bases and J lost 1, with 14 bases in between. Per germline, CDR1 MNHNS and CDR2 SASEGT. For the CDR3, the DNA is TGTGCCAGCAGTCGAACTAGCACCGTCCAAGAGACCCAGTACTTC. Amino acid sequence: CASSRTSTVQETQYF.